The clone carrying this TCR beta chain showed up just once. The data were obtained in a study of shared clonotypes between healthy human individuals. The repertoire was sequenced with immunoSEQ multiplex PCR; TCRdb's copy has only in-frame clones and lacks some. This table has 2 million to 3 million clones, 80% to 95% appearing once. The V end lost 5 bases, the J end lost 1 base, and 15 bases lay between the germline ends. This CDR3 has 15 amino acids. Germline V CDR1 and CDR2: SGHRS, YFSETQ. The chain links TRBV5-1 to TRBJ1-1; tentatively, D is TRBD1 (6 bases). The receptor's source is a man between 18 and 29 years old in good health. Some clones in this sample may be carry-over from other donors' samples. The sequenced sample was naive CD4+ T cells from PBMCs. Subset reported: CD45RA+ positively selected. The DNA of the CDR3 is TGCGCCAGCAGAATAACCGCAGGGGAGAACACTGAAGCTTTCTTT. As protein: CASRITAGENTEAFF.